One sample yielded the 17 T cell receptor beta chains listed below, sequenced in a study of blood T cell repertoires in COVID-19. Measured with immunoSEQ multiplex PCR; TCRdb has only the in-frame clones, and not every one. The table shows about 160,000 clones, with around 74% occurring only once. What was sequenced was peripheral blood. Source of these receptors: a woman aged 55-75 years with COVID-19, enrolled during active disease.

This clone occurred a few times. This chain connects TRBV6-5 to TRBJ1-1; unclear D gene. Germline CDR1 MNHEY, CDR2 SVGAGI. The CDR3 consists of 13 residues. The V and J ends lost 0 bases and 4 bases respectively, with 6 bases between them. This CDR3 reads CASSYSPSTEAFF. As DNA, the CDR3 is TGTGCCAGCAGTTACTCGCCCAGCACTGAAGCTTTCTTT.

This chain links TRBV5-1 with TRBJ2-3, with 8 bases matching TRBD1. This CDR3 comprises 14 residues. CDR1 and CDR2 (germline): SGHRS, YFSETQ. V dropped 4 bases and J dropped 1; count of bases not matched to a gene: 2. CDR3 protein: CASSADRGTDTQYF. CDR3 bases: TGCGCCAGCAGCGCGGACAGGGGCACAGATACGCAGTATTTT.

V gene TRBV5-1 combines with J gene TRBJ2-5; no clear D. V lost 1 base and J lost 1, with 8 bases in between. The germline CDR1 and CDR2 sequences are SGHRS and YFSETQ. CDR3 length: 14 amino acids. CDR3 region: CASSLFPSQETQYF. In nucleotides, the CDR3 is TGCGCCAGCAGCTTGTTTCCGAGCCAAGAGACCCAGTACTTC.

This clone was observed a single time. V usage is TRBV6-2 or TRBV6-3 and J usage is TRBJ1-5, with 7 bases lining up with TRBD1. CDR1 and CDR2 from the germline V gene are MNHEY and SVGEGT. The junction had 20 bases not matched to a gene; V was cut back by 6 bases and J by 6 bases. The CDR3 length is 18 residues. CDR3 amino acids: CASSIYRGESASGQPQHF. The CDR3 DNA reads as TGTGCCAGCAGCATCTACAGGGGAGAATCCGCTTCGGGTCAGCCCCAGCATTTT.

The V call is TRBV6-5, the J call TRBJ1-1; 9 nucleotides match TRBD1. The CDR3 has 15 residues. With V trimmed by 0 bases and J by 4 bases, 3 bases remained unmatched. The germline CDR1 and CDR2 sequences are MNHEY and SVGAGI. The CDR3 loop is CASSYSVTGGTEAFF. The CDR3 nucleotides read TGTGCCAGCAGTTACTCCGTGACAGGGGGCACTGAAGCTTTCTTT.

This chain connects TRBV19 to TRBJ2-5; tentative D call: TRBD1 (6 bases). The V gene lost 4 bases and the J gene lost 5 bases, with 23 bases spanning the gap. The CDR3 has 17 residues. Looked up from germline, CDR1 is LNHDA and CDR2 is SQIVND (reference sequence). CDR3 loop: CASSKPDSAHRGETQYF. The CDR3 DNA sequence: TGTGCCAGTAGTAAGCCGGACAGCGCACATAGGGGTGAGACCCAGTACTTC.

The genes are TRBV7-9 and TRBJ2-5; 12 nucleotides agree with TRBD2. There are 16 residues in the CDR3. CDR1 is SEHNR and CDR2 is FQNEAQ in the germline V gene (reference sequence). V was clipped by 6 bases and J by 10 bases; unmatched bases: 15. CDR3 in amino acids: CASSPTSGGTVRVQYF. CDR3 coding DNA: TGTGCCAGCAGTCCTACTAGCGGGGGGACTGTGAGGGTCCAGTACTTC.

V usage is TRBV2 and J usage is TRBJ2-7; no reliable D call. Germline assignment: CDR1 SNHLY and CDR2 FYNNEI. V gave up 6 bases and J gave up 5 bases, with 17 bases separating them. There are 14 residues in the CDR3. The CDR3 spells CASRPPYISDEQYV. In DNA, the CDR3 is TGTGCCAGCAGGCCACCTTACATCTCAGACGAGCAGTACGTC.

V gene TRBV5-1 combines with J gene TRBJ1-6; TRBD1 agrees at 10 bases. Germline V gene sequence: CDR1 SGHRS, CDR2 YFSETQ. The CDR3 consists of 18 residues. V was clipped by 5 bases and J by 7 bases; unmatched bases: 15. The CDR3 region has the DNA TGCGCCAGCAGACCCGTGGTGACAGGGGGCATTCAAAATTCACCCCTCCACTTT. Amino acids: CASRPVVTGGIQNSPLHF.

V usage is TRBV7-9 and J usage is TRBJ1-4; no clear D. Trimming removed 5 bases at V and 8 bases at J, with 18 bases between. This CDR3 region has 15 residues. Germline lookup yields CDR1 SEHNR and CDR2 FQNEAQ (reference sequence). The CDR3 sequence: CASSAAGRVWEKLFF. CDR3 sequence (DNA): TGTGCCAGCAGCGCTGCCGGGCGGGTTTGGGAAAAACTGTTTTTT.

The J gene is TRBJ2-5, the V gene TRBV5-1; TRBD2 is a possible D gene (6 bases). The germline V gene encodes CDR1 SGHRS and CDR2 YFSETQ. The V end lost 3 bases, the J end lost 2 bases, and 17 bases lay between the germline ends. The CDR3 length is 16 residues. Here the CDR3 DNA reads TGCGCCAGCAGCTCAGGGAGGACCGGGGCTCAAGAGACCCAGTACTTC. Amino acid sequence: CASSSGRTGAQETQYF.

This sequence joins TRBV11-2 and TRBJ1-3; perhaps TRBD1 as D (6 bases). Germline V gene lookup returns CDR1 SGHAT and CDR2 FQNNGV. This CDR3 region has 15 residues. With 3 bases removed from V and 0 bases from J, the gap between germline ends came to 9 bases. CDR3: CASSFRGSSGNTIYF. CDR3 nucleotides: TGTGCCAGCAGCTTCAGGGGTAGCTCTGGAAACACCATATATTTT.

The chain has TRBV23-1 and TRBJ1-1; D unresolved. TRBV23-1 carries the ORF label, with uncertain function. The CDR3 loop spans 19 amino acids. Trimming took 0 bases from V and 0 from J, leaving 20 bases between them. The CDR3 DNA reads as TGCGCCAGCAGTCAATCGGCAGTGGGTGGAGGGATGGTGAACACTGAAGCTTTCTTT. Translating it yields CASSQSAVGGGMVNTEAFF.

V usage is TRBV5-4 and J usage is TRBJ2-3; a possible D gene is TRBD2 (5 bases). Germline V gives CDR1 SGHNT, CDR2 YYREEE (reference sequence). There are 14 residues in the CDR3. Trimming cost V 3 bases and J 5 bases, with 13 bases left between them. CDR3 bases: TGTGCCAGCAGCTCGCGGGCCTCGGGAGATACGCAGTATTTT. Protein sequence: CASSSRASGDTQYF.

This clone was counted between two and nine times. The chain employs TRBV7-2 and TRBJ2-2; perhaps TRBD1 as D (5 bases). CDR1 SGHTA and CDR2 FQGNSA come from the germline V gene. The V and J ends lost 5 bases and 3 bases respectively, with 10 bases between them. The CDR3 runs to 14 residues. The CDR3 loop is CASSPDSYTGELFF. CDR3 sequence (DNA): TGTGCCAGCAGCCCCGACAGTTACACCGGGGAGCTGTTTTTT.

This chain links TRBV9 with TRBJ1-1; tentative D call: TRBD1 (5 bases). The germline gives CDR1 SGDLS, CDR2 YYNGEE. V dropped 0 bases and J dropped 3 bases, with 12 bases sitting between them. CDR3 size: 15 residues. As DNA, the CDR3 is TGTGCCAGCAGCGTAGCGACAGCAGGATACACTGAAGCTTTCTTT. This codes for CASSVATAGYTEAFF.

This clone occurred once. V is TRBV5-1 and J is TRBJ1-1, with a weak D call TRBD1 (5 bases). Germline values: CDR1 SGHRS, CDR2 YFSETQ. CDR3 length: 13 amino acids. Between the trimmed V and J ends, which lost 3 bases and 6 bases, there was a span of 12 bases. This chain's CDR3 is CASSSQGEAEAFF. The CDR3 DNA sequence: TGCGCCAGCAGCTCTCAGGGTGAGGCTGAAGCTTTCTTT.